The T cell receptor beta chain under discussion was sequenced for a study of T cells in Graves' hyperthyroidism and ophthalmopathy. Comments on this clonotype: Its antigen is still unknown.

Amplification of TCR beta CDR3 regions used RNA as the template. Using the HTBI primer set, a first-round RT-PCR was run on the TCR CDR3. Each CDR3 protein gets one entry after TCRdb re-called the multiplex PCR reads with MiXCR. The sample has approximately 560,000 distinct CDR3 sequences; 40% to 55% are singletons. Thyroid ultrasound, orbital computed tomography, clinical symptoms, and serum thyroxine and TRAb underpinned diagnoses. Study-level points and caveats: Among clonotypes expanded in thyroid above 0.001, most were also found in blood.

CDR3 length equals 15 residues. V was pared by 9 bases and J by 2 bases, with 11 bases of the junction left unmatched. Per the germline V gene, CDR1 is KGHDR and CDR2 is SFDVKD. The chain combines TRBV24-1 with TRBJ1-2; 7 positions match TRBD1. The sequence was collected from a woman between 18 and 29 years old with Graves' hyperthyroidism. Sequenced material: peripheral blood or thyroid tissue (not recorded which). The CDR3 here is CATPPRTGENYGYTF. DNA of the CDR3: TGTGCCACCCCTCCTAGGACAGGAGAAAACTATGGCTACACCTTC.